These 24 T cell receptor beta chains originate from one sample sequenced in a study of blood T cell repertoires in COVID-19. Produced via immunoSEQ multiplex PCR; TCRdb's table is partial and in-frame only. The sample has about 240,000 clones, about 90% seen once. The sequenced sample was PBMCs or T cells enriched from blood (not recorded which). Receptors were obtained from a woman between 40 and 50 years old with acute COVID-19.

The V gene is TRBV28, the J gene TRBJ1-4; perhaps TRBD1 as D (5 bases). The CDR3 is 14 amino acids. Per the germline V gene, CDR1 is MDHEN and CDR2 is SYDVKM. Trimming left V 10 bases short and J 7 bases short, with 19 bases between. The CDR3 DNA follows: TGTGCCATCCAATCCGGGGGTTATGGTGAAAAACTGTTTTTT. This codes for CAIQSGGYGEKLFF.

The chain combines TRBV5-1 with TRBJ2-1; TRBD2 agrees at 9 bases. The CDR3 covers 16 residues. J lost 5 bases, V lost 4 bases, and 10 bases had no gene match. Germline-derived CDR1 and CDR2 are SGHRS and YFSETQ. The CDR3 DNA sequence: TGCGCCAGCAGCGCGGGGGGGCGATACGTCGACAATGAGCAGTTCTTC. It yields the protein CASSAGGRYVDNEQFF.

As DNA, the CDR3 is TGTGCCAGCAGCTCCCGAGGAGACCAAAACACTGAAGCTTTCTTT. This sequence encodes CASSSRGDQNTEAFF. This chain joins TRBV11-2 and TRBJ1-1; D is unresolved. The germline V and J ends were trimmed by 4 bases and 2 bases, with 14 bases remaining between them. The CDR3 consists of 15 residues. The germline V gene has CDR1 SGHAT and CDR2 FQNNGV.

The J gene is TRBJ2-1, the V gene TRBV2; 12 bases fit TRBD2. Germline lookup yields CDR1 SNHLY and CDR2 FYNNEI. This CDR3 has 15 amino acids. V shed 6 bases and J 3 bases; nucleotides not matched to a gene: 3. CDR3 in DNA: TGTGCCAGCAGACGGACTAGCGGGAACTACAATGAGCAGTTCTTC. Its protein product is CASRRTSGNYNEQFF.

This chain joins TRBV7-2 and TRBJ2-7; 7 nucleotides line up with TRBD1. V lost 5 bases to trimming and J lost 3 bases; unmatched junction nucleotides: 7. The CDR3 is 14 amino acids. Germline V gene data show CDR1 as SGHTA and CDR2 as FQGNSA. CDR3 sequence (DNA): TGTGCCAGCAGCCCGGGACAGTACCGCTACGAGCAGTACTTC. It codes for CASSPGQYRYEQYF. Complete variable domain (other parts from reference TRBV7-2 and TRBJ2-7): GAGVSQSPSNKVTEKGKDVELRCDPISGHTALYWYRQSLGQGLEFLIYFQGNSAPDKSGLPSDRFSAERTGGSVSTLTIQRTQQEDSAVYLCASSPGQYRYEQYFGPGTRLTVT.

CDR3 DNA: TGTGCCAGCAGTCAATTGGGGAGAGATACGCAGTATTTT. Translating it yields CASSQLGRDTQYF. The chain carries TRBV6-5 and TRBJ2-3; maybe TRBD2 (5 bases). The V gene's germline CDR1 is MNHEY and CDR2 SVGAGI. The CDR3 extends over 13 amino acids. Trimming took 5 bases from V and 5 from J, leaving 11 bases between them.

The rearrangement joins TRBV9 to TRBJ2-1; D is uncertain. Trimming left V 0 bases short and J 9 bases short, with 13 bases between. This CDR3 spans 14 amino acids. Germline assignment: CDR1 SGDLS and CDR2 YYNGEE. CDR3 sequence (DNA): TGTGCCAGCAGCGTAGTCACCGCCGCCGGTGAGCAGTTCTTC. Its protein is CASSVVTAAGEQFF.

The chain recombines TRBV11-2 with TRBJ2-7; TRBD2 aligns across 13 bases. This CDR3 region has 16 residues. Germline V gene sequence: CDR1 SGHAT, CDR2 FQNNGV. Trimming at V came to 2 bases and at J to 0 bases, leaving 1 base not matched to a gene. CDR3 amino acids: CASSLRTSGSSYEQYF. The CDR3 bases are TGTGCCAGCAGCTTAAGGACTAGCGGGAGCTCCTACGAGCAGTACTTC.

This rearrangement joins TRBV7-8 to TRBJ2-5; D gene ambiguous. This CDR3 is built from 11 residues. Germline assignment: CDR1 SGHVS and CDR2 FQNEAQ. V was pared by 5 bases and J by 5 bases, with 6 bases between. The CDR3 DNA follows: TGTGCCAGCAGCCGTGCGGAGACCCAGTACTTC. It translates to CASSRAETQYF.

J is TRBJ1-5 and V is TRBV4-1, with a weak D call TRBD1 (6 bases). CDR1 is MGHRA and CDR2 is YSYEKL in the germline V gene. The CDR3 is made up of 16 amino acids. V dropped 2 bases and J dropped 2 bases, with 13 bases sitting between them. CDR3 protein: CASSQITGSRNQPQHF. DNA of the CDR3: TGCGCCAGCAGCCAAATAACAGGGTCGCGCAATCAGCCCCAGCATTTT.

The chain links TRBV10-3 to TRBJ2-1, with 9 bases matching TRBD1. Germline-derived CDR1 and CDR2 are ENHRY and SYGVKD. After removal of 6 bases from V and 8 bases from J, the junction contained 8 bases not matched to a gene. The CDR3 sequence is 14 residues long. CDR3 nucleotides: TGTGCCATCAGGCCGGGACAGGGCCGCGATGAGCAGTTCTTC. It codes for CAIRPGQGRDEQFF.

The rearrangement joins TRBV5-1 to TRBJ1-3; 9 bases match TRBD1. Germline CDR1 is SGHRS and CDR2 is YFSETQ. V dropped 1 base and J dropped 9; count of bases not matched to a gene: 8. The CDR3 consists of 15 residues. The CDR3: CASSLTGQGPATIYF. DNA of the CDR3: TGCGCCAGCAGCTTGACCGGACAGGGGCCTGCCACCATATATTTT.

The chain links TRBV7-8 to TRBJ1-2; TRBD1 aligns across 12 bases. The V gene's germline CDR1 is SGHVS and CDR2 FQNEAQ. The CDR3 covers 15 residues. The V segment lost 0 bases and the J segment 8 bases; nucleotides outside the gene matches: 4. The CDR3 nucleotides read TGTGCCAGCAGCTTAGCGGGACAGGGGGCCGGGGGCTACACCTTC. It encodes CASSLAGQGAGGYTF.

The chain joins TRBV7-8 to TRBJ2-7; tentative D call: TRBD2 (5 bases). This CDR3 is 14 amino acids long. The V end lost 1 base, the J end lost 2 bases, and 9 bases lay between the germline ends. Germline loops: CDR1 SGHVS, CDR2 FQNEAQ. The CDR3 DNA reads as TGTGCCAGCAGCTTAGGAGGGTCTGCCTACGAGCAGTACTTC. Translated, it gives CASSLGGSAYEQYF.

The chain joins TRBV7-2 to TRBJ1-1, with 7 bases identical to TRBD1. This CDR3 is built from 14 residues. Germline-derived CDR1 and CDR2 are SGHTA and FQGNSA. V shed 4 bases, J shed 3 bases, and the junction held 5 bases outside the gene matches. The CDR3 nucleotides read TGTGCCAGCAGCTCAAACCAGGGGGACACTGAAGCTTTCTTT. It yields the protein CASSSNQGDTEAFF.

This sequence joins TRBV6-5 and TRBJ2-2; D perhaps matches TRBD1 (5 bases). The CDR3 consists of 14 residues. With 6 bases removed from V and 7 bases from J, the gap between germline ends came to 15 bases. Germline V CDR1 and CDR2: MNHEY, SVGAGI. The CDR3 DNA sequence: TGTGCCAGCAGATATAGGGGTGTTATCGGGGAGCTGTTTTTT. This gives the protein CASRYRGVIGELFF.

This clone was seen a single time. This chain joins TRBV7-6 and TRBJ2-7; 9 bases line up with TRBD2. With V trimmed by 5 bases and J by 4 bases, 12 bases remained unmatched. Germline V gene data show CDR1 as SGHVS and CDR2 as FNYEAQ. This CDR3 contains 16 residues. CDR3 sequence reads: CASSPDGTGLAYEQYF. CDR3 nucleotides: TGTGCCAGCAGCCCAGACGGGACGGGACTAGCTTACGAGCAGTACTTC.

This clone has more than one count but fewer than ten. The chain has TRBV2 and TRBJ2-3; D not certain. The germline V and J ends were trimmed by 5 bases and 6 bases, with 6 bases remaining between them. The CDR3 has 11 residues. CDR1 and CDR2 (germline): SNHLY, FYNNEI. CDR3 sequence (DNA): TGTGCCAGCAGTTACAGCGATACGCAGTATTTT. Translation gives CASSYSDTQYF. Full variable domain (rest looked up from reference TRBV2 and TRBJ2-3): EPEVTQTPSHQVTQMGQEVILRCVPISNHLYFYWYRQILGQKVEFLVSFYNNEISEKSEIFDDQFSVERPDGSNFTLKIRSTKLEDSAMYFCASSYSDTQYFGPGTRLTVL.

This clone was counted between two and nine times. The chain is built from TRBV30 and TRBJ2-7; 7 nucleotides line up with TRBD2. CDR3 length equals 16 residues. The germline CDR1 and CDR2 sequences are GTSNPN and SVGIG (reference sequence). The J segment lost 1 base and the V segment lost 2 bases, leaving 11 bases of the junction unmatched. As DNA, the CDR3 is TGTGCCTGGAGTCCCGAACCCCGGGAGGTTTCCTACGAGCAGTACTTC. It specifies CAWSPEPREVSYEQYF.

The chain is built from TRBV13 and TRBJ2-4, with TRBD2 identical over 15 bases. CDR3 length equals 22 residues. The ends lost 4 bases at V and 0 bases at J; junction bases unmatched: 16. The germline V gene has CDR1 PRHDT and CDR2 FYEKMQ (reference sequence). The CDR3 reads CASSSMDTGLAGGYLAKNIQYF. In DNA, the CDR3 is TGTGCCAGCAGCTCCATGGACACAGGACTAGCGGGAGGGTACCTAGCCAAAAACATTCAGTACTTC. The full variable domain, completed using reference TRBV13 and TRBJ2-4, is AAGVIQSPRHLIKEKRETATLKCYPIPRHDTVYWYQQGPGQDPQFLISFYEKMQSDKGSIPDRFSAQQFSDYHSELNMSSLELGDSALYFCASSSMDTGLAGGYLAKNIQYFGAGTRLSVL.

The rearrangement joins TRBV24-1 to TRBJ1-2, with 8 positions matching TRBD1. The CDR3 runs to 12 residues. Germline CDR1 and CDR2: KGHDR and SFDVKD. The junction had 0 bases not matched to a gene; V was cut back by 5 bases and J by 5 bases. The CDR3 is CATSGQGYGYTF. CDR3 in DNA: TGTGCCACCAGTGGACAGGGGTATGGCTACACCTTC.

The chain carries TRBV5-1 and TRBJ2-1; 9 bases fit TRBD2. Germline V gives CDR1 SGHRS, CDR2 YFSETQ. The V gene end was trimmed by 6 bases and the J gene end by 6 bases; junction bases not matched to a gene: 10. CDR3 length equals 15 residues. The CDR3 region has the DNA TGCGCCAGCACGGGGCGGGAGGGCCGTGGCAATGAGCAGTTCTTC. This encodes CASTGREGRGNEQFF.

This chain connects TRBV10-3 to TRBJ1-2; D call uncertain. Germline CDR1 ENHRY, CDR2 SYGVKD. Trimming stripped 4 bases from V and 7 bases from J, with 16 bases between. This CDR3 is 14 amino acids long. The CDR3 region has the DNA TGTGCCATCAGTGGCTCGGCAGATCCAGGTGGCTACACCTTC. Protein sequence: CAISGSADPGGYTF.

The chain links TRBV7-6 to TRBJ2-1; 11 nucleotides align to TRBD2. The CDR3 runs to 17 residues. From germline, CDR1 is SGHVS and CDR2 FNYEAQ. With V trimmed by 5 bases and J by 8 bases, 14 bases remained unmatched. DNA for the CDR3: TGTGCCAGCAGCCAGCGACACACTAGCGGGAGCCGCGATGAGCAGTTCTTC. It encodes CASSQRHTSGSRDEQFF.